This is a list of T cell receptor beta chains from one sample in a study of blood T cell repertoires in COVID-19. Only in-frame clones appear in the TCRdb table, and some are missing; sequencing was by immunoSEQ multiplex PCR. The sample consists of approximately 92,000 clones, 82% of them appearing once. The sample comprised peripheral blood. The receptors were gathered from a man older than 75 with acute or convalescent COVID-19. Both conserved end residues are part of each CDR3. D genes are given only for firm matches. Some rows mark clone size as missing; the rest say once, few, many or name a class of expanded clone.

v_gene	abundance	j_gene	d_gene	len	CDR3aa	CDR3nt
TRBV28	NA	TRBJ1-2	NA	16	CASRPPSGRGFYGYTF	TGTGCCAGCAGACCCCCTTCCGGACGGGGATTCTATGGCTACACCTTC
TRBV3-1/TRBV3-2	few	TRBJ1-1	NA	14	CASSLRVSRGEAFF	TGTGCCAGCAGCCTCAGGGTAAGCAGGGGTGAAGCTTTCTTT
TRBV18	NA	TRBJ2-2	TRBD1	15	CASSRDRDNTGELFF	TGTGCCAGCTCAAGAGACAGGGACAACACCGGGGAGCTGTTTTTT
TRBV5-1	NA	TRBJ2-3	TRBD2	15	CASSFGGGAPDTQYF	TGCGCCAGCAGCTTCGGCGGGGGGGCCCCAGATACGCAGTATTTT
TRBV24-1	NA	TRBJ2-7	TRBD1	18	CATSDPGQGQGLLGEQYF	TGTGCCACCAGTGACCCCGGACAGGGACAGGGACTGCTTGGGGAGCAGTACTTC
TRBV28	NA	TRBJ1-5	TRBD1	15	CASTRAGTGDQPQHF	TGTGCCAGCACAAGGGCGGGGACAGGCGATCAGCCCCAGCATTTT
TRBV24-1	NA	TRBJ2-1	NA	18	CATSDADVRQGGYNEQFF	TGTGCCACCAGTGATGCCGACGTCCGCCAGGGAGGCTACAATGAGCAGTTCTTC
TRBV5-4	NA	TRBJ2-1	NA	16	CASSRGGLRLYNEQFF	TGTGCCAGCAGCCGAGGCGGCCTAAGACTCTACAATGAGCAGTTCTTC
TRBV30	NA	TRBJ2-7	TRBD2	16	CAWRALWASGSHEQYF	TGTGCCTGGAGGGCTCTGTGGGCTAGCGGGAGCCACGAGCAGTACTTC
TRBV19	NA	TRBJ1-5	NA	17	CASIPRGQGGSNQPQHF	TGTGCCAGTATCCCCCGTGGGCAGGGAGGAAGCAATCAGCCCCAGCATTTT
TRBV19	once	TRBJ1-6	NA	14	CASSIGENNSPLHF	TGTGCCAGTAGTATCGGGGAAAATAATTCACCCCTCCACTTT
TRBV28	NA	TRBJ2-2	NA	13	CASSHRPAGELFF	TGTGCCAGCAGCCACAGGCCCGCGGGGGAGCTGTTTTTT
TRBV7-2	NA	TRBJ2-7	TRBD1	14	CASSLRTGGEEQYF	TGTGCCAGCAGCTTACGAACAGGGGGCGAGGAACAGTACTTC
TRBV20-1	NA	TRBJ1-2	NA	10	CSARVGGYTF	TGCAGTGCTAGGGTCGGGGGCTACACCTTC
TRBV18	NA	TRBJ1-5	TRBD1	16	CASSPQGQGNNQPQHF	TGTGCCAGCTCACCACAAGGACAGGGTAACAATCAGCCCCAGCATTTT
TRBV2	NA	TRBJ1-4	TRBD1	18	CASRTGAIPLATNEKLFF	TGTGCCAGCAGGACAGGGGCGATTCCTCTTGCAACTAATGAAAAACTGTTTTTT
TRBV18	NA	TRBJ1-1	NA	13	CASSPPDRSEAFF	TGTGCCAGCTCACCACCTGACAGGAGTGAAGCTTTCTTT
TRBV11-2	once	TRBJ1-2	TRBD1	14	CASSSDRRAIGYTF	TGTGCCAGCAGTTCGGACAGGAGGGCAATTGGCTACACCTTC
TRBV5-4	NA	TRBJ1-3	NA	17	CASSLAPDRSSGNTIYF	TGTGCCAGCAGCTTGGCCCCGGACAGATCCTCTGGAAACACCATATATTTT
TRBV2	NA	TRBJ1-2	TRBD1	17	CASTAEFPRGQGDGYTF	TGTGCCAGCACGGCAGAATTCCCCAGGGGACAGGGGGATGGCTACACCTTC
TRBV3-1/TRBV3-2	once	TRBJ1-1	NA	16	CASSLFADSKDTEAFF	TGTGCCAGCAGCCTATTCGCCGACAGTAAGGACACTGAAGCTTTCTTT
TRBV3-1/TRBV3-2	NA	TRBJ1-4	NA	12	CASSRSREKLFF	TGTGCCAGCAGCCGTTCCAGGGAAAAACTGTTTTTT
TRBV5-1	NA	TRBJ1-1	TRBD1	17	CASSPQSQGALNTEAFF	TGCGCCAGCAGCCCCCAGAGCCAGGGGGCCTTGAACACTGAAGCTTTCTTT
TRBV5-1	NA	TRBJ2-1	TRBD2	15	CASSNLAGVGNEQFF	TGCGCCAGCAGCAATCTAGCGGGAGTAGGTAATGAGCAGTTCTTC
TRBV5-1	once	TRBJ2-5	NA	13	CASNAGSAETQYF	TGCGCCAGCAACGCGGGTTCTGCAGAGACCCAGTACTTC
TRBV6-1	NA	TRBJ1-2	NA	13	CASSERVNYGYTF	TGTGCCAGCAGTGAGCGAGTGAACTATGGCTACACCTTC
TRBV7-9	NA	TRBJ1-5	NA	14	CASSLGQRNQPQHF	TGTGCCAGCAGCTTAGGACAGCGCAATCAGCCCCAGCATTTT
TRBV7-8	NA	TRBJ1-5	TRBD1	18	CASSLGQGGYRSNQPQHF	TGTGCCAGCAGCTTAGGACAGGGAGGATATCGTAGCAATCAGCCCCAGCATTTT
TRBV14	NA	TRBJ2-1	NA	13	CASSHGTYNEQFF	TGTGCCAGCAGCCACGGGACCTACAATGAGCAGTTCTTC
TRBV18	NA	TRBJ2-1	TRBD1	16	CASSPPTGGLNNEQFF	TGTGCCAGCTCACCCCCGACAGGGGGCTTAAACAATGAGCAGTTCTTC
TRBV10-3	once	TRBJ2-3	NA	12	CAISLDSFTQYF	TGTGCCATCAGTTTAGACTCCTTTACGCAGTATTTT
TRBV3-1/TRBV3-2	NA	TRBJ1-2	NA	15	CASSPWGRNNYGYTF	TGTGCCAGCAGCCCGTGGGGCAGAAACAACTATGGCTACACCTTC
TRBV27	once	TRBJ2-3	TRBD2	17	CASSTLSGRLSTDTQYF	TGTGCCAGCAGTACCCTTAGCGGGAGGCTTAGCACAGATACGCAGTATTTT
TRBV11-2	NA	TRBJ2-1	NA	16	CASSPRPQRRYNEQFF	TGTGCCAGCAGCCCCCGCCCGCAGAGGCGGTACAATGAGCAGTTCTTC
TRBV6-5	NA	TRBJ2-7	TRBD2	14	CASSRTRREYEQYF	TGTGCCAGCAGTCGGACTAGAAGGGAGTACGAGCAGTACTTC
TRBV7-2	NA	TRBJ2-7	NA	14	CASSLADISYEQYF	TGTGCCAGCAGCTTAGCTGACATTTCCTACGAGCAGTACTTC
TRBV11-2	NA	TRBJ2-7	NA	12	CASSRDYYEQYF	TGTGCCAGCAGCCGAGACTATTACGAGCAGTACTTC
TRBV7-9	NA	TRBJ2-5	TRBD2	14	CASSQLAGGETQYF	TGTGCCAGCAGCCAACTAGCGGGAGGAGAGACCCAGTACTTC
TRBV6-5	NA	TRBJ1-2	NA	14	CASRLDKSNYGYTF	TGTGCCAGCCGCTTAGACAAATCCAACTATGGCTACACCTTC
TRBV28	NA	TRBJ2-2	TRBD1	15	CASTPTGVNTGELFF	TGTGCCAGCACTCCGACAGGGGTGAACACCGGGGAGCTGTTTTTT
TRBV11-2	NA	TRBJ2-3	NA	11	CASSIGLLQYF	TGTGCCAGCAGCATTGGACTCCTCCAGTATTTT
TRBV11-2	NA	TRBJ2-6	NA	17	CASSPQWGVPGANVLTF	TGTGCCAGCAGCCCTCAATGGGGGGTACCTGGGGCCAACGTCCTGACTTTC
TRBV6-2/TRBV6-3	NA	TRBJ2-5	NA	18	CASSSTLLGGGLQETQYF	TGTGCCAGCAGTTCGACCCTCCTGGGGGGAGGCTTGCAAGAGACCCAGTACTTC
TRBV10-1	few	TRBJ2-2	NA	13	CASNEVDTGELFF	TGCGCCAGCAACGAGGTTGACACCGGGGAGCTGTTTTTT
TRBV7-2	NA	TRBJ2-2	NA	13	CASRPTGTGELFF	TGTGCCAGCAGACCGACAGGCACCGGGGAGCTGTTTTTT
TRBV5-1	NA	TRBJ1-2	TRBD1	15	CASRRAGTGLHGYTF	TGCGCCAGCAGAAGAGCCGGGACAGGGCTTCATGGCTACACCTTC
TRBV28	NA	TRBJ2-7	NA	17	CASSSTEHSRRSYEQYF	TGTGCCAGCAGTTCGACTGAGCACTCTCGTCGGAGCTACGAGCAGTACTTC
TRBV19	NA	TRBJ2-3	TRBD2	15	CASSTTSGTTDTQYF	TGTGCCAGTAGTACCACTAGCGGGACAACAGATACGCAGTATTTT
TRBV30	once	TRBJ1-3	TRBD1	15	CAWTAGQGAGNTIYF	TGTGCCTGGACAGCTGGGCAGGGGGCGGGGAACACCATATATTTT
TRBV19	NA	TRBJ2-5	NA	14	CASSRGVVAETQYF	TGTGCCAGTAGCAGGGGTGTGGTCGCGGAGACCCAGTACTTC
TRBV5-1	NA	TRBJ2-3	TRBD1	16	CASSPSPGQGTDTQYF	TGCGCCAGCAGCCCATCCCCGGGACAGGGGACAGATACGCAGTATTTT
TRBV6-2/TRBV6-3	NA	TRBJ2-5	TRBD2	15	CASSKGLAGRETQYF	TGTGCCAGCAGTAAAGGCCTAGCGGGGAGGGAGACCCAGTACTTC
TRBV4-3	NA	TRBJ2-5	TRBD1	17	CASSQVWGQGVGETQYF	TGCGCCAGCAGCCAAGTTTGGGGACAGGGGGTCGGTGAGACCCAGTACTTC
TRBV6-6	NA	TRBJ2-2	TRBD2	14	CASTGGGNTGELFF	TGTGCCAGCACAGGCGGGGGTAACACCGGGGAGCTGTTTTTT
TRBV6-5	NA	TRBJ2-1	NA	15	CASRMGSSSYNEQFF	TGTGCCAGCAGGATGGGTAGCAGCTCCTACAATGAGCAGTTCTTC
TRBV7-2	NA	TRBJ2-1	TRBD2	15	CASSLELAGGTEQFF	TGTGCCAGCAGCTTAGAGCTAGCGGGAGGCACTGAGCAGTTCTTC
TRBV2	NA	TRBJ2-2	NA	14	CASRPLGSTGELFF	TGTGCCAGCAGGCCCCTAGGGAGCACCGGGGAGCTGTTTTTT